These 28 T cell receptor beta chains originate from one sample sequenced in a study of blood T cell repertoires in COVID-19 (dated by TCRdb to between 2020 and 2021). Library generation was performed with the immunoSEQ multiplex PCR assay. The table comes from immuneACCESS by way of TCRdb, which keeps in-frame sequences with V and J called. Part of the clones is missing from these tables; in studies checked, under half for an unresolved V gene and the rest for unknown reasons. Within this sample are 310,000 or so clones, with roughly 85% of them counted one time only. The ten most abundant clones make up around 6% of the sample. The source material was PBMCs or T cells enriched from blood (not recorded which). The origin of the receptors is a woman aged 25-40 years who had recovered from COVID-19.

CDR3 in amino acids: CSVVEPGGESNQPQHF. The DNA of the CDR3 is TGCAGCGTTGTGGAACCGGGGGGTGAGAGCAATCAGCCCCAGCATTTT. The chain combines TRBV29-1 with TRBJ1-5; possible D gene TRBD1, 5 bases. The CDR3 length is 16 residues. Germline V gene lookup returns CDR1 SQVTM and CDR2 ANQGSEA. The germline V and J ends were trimmed by 4 bases and 1 base, with 17 bases remaining between them.

The chain is built from TRBV14 and TRBJ1-2; D is unclear. V lost 5 bases, J lost 5 bases, and 30 bases lay in between. The germline V gene has CDR1 SGHDN and CDR2 FVKESK. There are 19 residues in the CDR3. For the CDR3, the DNA is TGTGCCAGCAGCTCCTTAATTCGACACCATCCTACGCTTTTATATGGCTACACCTTC. Protein sequence: CASSSLIRHHPTLLYGYTF.

The gene calls are TRBV4-3 and TRBJ2-3; maybe TRBD2 (7 bases). V was shortened by 4 bases and J by 5 bases, with 22 bases between the two germline ends. CDR3 length equals 17 residues. Germline V gene sequence: CDR1 LGHNA, CDR2 YSLEER. The CDR3 loop reads CASSPAPDGGPRDTQYF. The CDR3 coding sequence is TGCGCCAGCAGCCCGGCCCCCGACGGGGGGCCGCGAGATACGCAGTATTTT.

The chain uses TRBV6-6 and TRBJ1-5; D is perhaps TRBD1 (5 bases). This CDR3 has 14 amino acids. Germline CDR1 and CDR2: MNHNY and SVGAGI (reference sequence). V was shortened by 6 bases and J by 7 bases, with 16 bases between the two germline ends. CDR3 in amino acids: CASSPPGVEQPQHF. DNA of the CDR3: TGTGCCAGCAGCCCCCCGGGGGTCGAGCAGCCCCAGCATTTT.

The CDR3 coding sequence is TGTGCCAGCAGCCCGGTGCCCTCTGGAAACACCATATATTTT. It codes for CASSPVPSGNTIYF. The rearrangement uses TRBV9 and TRBJ1-3; D uncertain. The V and J ends lost 4 bases and 0 bases respectively, with 8 bases between them. Germline CDR1 is SGDLS and CDR2 is YYNGEE. The CDR3 totals 14 residues. Variable domain in full (rest from reference TRBV9 and TRBJ1-3): DSGVTQTPKHLITATGQRVTLRCSPRSGDLSVYWYQQSLDQGLQFLIQYYNGEERAKGNILERFSAQQFPDLHSELNLSSLELGDSALYFCASSPVPSGNTIYFGEGSWLTVV.

The chain has TRBV5-4 and TRBJ1-1; D is unresolved. Trimming cost V 2 bases and J 5 bases, with 13 bases left between them. The CDR3 loop spans 14 amino acids. From germline, CDR1 is SGHNT and CDR2 YYREEE (reference sequence). The CDR3 sequence is CASSLRGYETEAFF. CDR3 DNA sequence: TGTGCCAGCAGCTTACGAGGGTACGAGACTGAAGCTTTCTTT.

With regard to this clone: Distinct nucleotide sequences in the sample also encode this CDR3. This sequence joins TRBV7-9 and TRBJ1-5; 7 nucleotides agree with TRBD1. CDR1 and CDR2 (germline): SEHNR, FQNEAQ (reference sequence). The V segment lost 1 base and the J segment 1 base; nucleotides outside the gene matches: 4. The CDR3 consists of 16 residues. In nucleotides, the CDR3 is TGTGCCAGCAGCTTAGGGACAGGACACAGCAATCAGCCCCAGCATTTT. Translated: CASSLGTGHSNQPQHF.

The gene calls are TRBV6-4 and TRBJ2-3, with TRBD2 identical over 12 bases. This CDR3 spans 15 amino acids. Per germline, CDR1 MRHNA and CDR2 SNTAGT. J gave up 4 bases and V 6 bases, and 5 bases lay outside the gene matches. CDR3 sequence: CASSPTSGGPDTQYF. The CDR3 DNA reads as TGTGCCAGCAGCCCCACTAGCGGGGGGCCAGATACGCAGTATTTT.

The rearrangement uses TRBV29-1 and TRBJ2-7, with D possibly matching TRBD1 (6 bases). Germline CDR1 and CDR2: SQVTM and ANQGSEA. This CDR3 has 14 residues. V lost 1 base and J lost 4, with 14 bases in between. The CDR3 DNA reads TGCAGCGTTGAAGCGCAGGGGACGTCTTACGAGCAGTACTTC. It specifies CSVEAQGTSYEQYF.

The chain is built from TRBV3-1 (or the pseudogene TRBV3-2) and TRBJ1-3; TRBD1 aligns across 10 bases. J lost 3 bases, V lost 1 base, and 3 bases had no gene match. The CDR3 is made up of 16 amino acids. The germline V gene has CDR1 LGHDT and CDR2 YNNKEL (reference sequence). The CDR3 DNA follows: TGTGCCAGCAGCCAAGTGGGGACAGGGGTTGGAAACACCATATATTTT. Protein product: CASSQVGTGVGNTIYF.

This chain links TRBV18 with TRBJ2-2, with D maybe TRBD1 (6 bases). The CDR3 sequence is 18 residues long. V was pared by 6 bases and J by 0 bases, with 20 bases between. Per germline, CDR1 KGHSH and CDR2 LQKENI. The CDR3 nucleotides are TGTGCCAGCTCGCATAACACAGGGTTGGGGTCGAACACCGGGGAGCTGTTTTTT. Translation: CASSHNTGLGSNTGELFF.

This sequence joins TRBV5-6 and TRBJ1-1; 7 positions match TRBD1. This CDR3 comprises 16 residues. The germline gives CDR1 SGHDT, CDR2 YYEEEE. The trim removed 4 bases at V and 0 bases at J, leaving 9 bases unmatched. CDR3 in DNA: TGTGCCAGCAGCAGGAGAACAGGGGCCCTGAACACTGAAGCTTTCTTT. This sequence encodes CASSRRTGALNTEAFF.

The V gene is TRBV19, the J gene TRBJ1-3; D not resolved. Germline V lookup: CDR1 LNHDA, CDR2 SQIVND (reference sequence). CDR3 length: 14 residues. With 6 bases removed from V and 2 bases from J, the gap between germline ends came to 11 bases. This CDR3 is CASRGRLAGNTIYF. Here the CDR3 DNA reads TGTGCCAGTAGGGGGAGGTTGGCTGGAAACACCATATATTTT.

The gene calls are TRBV7-8 and TRBJ2-1; 8 bases align to TRBD2. This CDR3 spans 16 amino acids. V lost 5 bases, J lost 6 bases, and 12 bases stayed unmatched. The germline gives CDR1 SGHVS, CDR2 FQNEAQ. CDR3 nucleotide sequence: TGTGCCAGCAGCCCCCACCCGGCGGGGGGTTCCAATGAGCAGTTCTTC. Its protein is CASSPHPAGGSNEQFF.

The CDR3 loop is CASSQERGWGGYTF. The DNA for the CDR3 is TGTGCCAGCAGCCAAGAACGGGGGTGGGGTGGCTACACCTTC. The genes are TRBV3-1 (or the pseudogene TRBV3-2) and TRBJ1-2, with a possible D match to TRBD1 (5 bases). The CDR3 is 14 residues long. V was cut by 0 bases and J by 7 bases, with 12 bases left in between. Germline CDR1 reads LGHDT; CDR2 reads YNNKEL (reference sequence).

The V and J genes are TRBV30 and TRBJ1-5; TRBD1 aligns across 7 bases. The V and J ends lost 0 bases and 3 bases, in that order; junction bases with no gene match: 5. The CDR3 spans 15 residues. Germline CDR1 and CDR2: GTSNPN and SVGIG (reference sequence). The CDR3 DNA reads as TGTGCCTGGAGTGTGTTACAGGGGAACAATCAGCCCCAGCATTTT. Translated: CAWSVLQGNNQPQHF.

The J gene is TRBJ1-2, the V gene TRBV25-1; TRBD1 might be the D (6 bases). Germline V gene lookup returns CDR1 MGHDK and CDR2 SYGVNS. V was pared by 3 bases and J by 7 bases, with 15 bases between. This CDR3 comprises 14 residues. The CDR3 sequence: CASSERVQGSGYTF. The CDR3 coding sequence is TGTGCCAGCAGTGAGCGCGTCCAGGGGTCTGGCTACACCTTC.

This chain links TRBV11-2 with TRBJ1-3; D is undetermined. Trimming shortened V by 6 bases and J by 0 bases, and 12 bases separated the two germline ends. The germline V gene encodes CDR1 SGHAT and CDR2 FQNNGV. This CDR3 region has 15 residues. The CDR3 here is CASRPTGSSGNTIYF. The CDR3 nucleotides are TGTGCCAGCAGACCCACGGGAAGCTCTGGAAACACCATATATTTT. The variable domain in full, with the rest retrieved from reference TRBV11-2 and TRBJ1-3, is EAGVAQSPRYKIIEKRQSVAFWCNPISGHATLYWYQQILGQGPKLLIQFQNNGVVDDSQLPKDRFSAERLKGVDSTLKIQPAKLEDSAVYLCASRPTGSSGNTIYFGEGSWLTVV.

This clone occurred once. The rearrangement uses TRBV15 and TRBJ2-3; D possibly corresponds to TRBD2 (5 bases). CDR1 LNHNV and CDR2 YYDKDF come from the germline V gene (reference sequence). V lost 0 bases to trimming and J lost 1 base, with 5 bases between them. This CDR3 is built from 14 residues. CDR3 protein: CATSRDGGTDTQYF. CDR3 DNA: TGTGCCACCAGCAGAGACGGGGGCACAGATACGCAGTATTTT.

The J gene is TRBJ2-5, the V gene TRBV5-4, with TRBD1 matching over 7 bases. Germline values: CDR1 SGHNT, CDR2 YYREEE (reference sequence). V was pared by 3 bases and J by 5 bases, with 13 bases of the junction left unmatched. The CDR3 runs 16 residues. Written as DNA, the CDR3 is TGTGCCAGCAGCTCGGGGACAGCAGCGAGGGGGGAGACCCAGTACTTC. Protein sequence: CASSSGTAARGETQYF.

The CDR3 DNA reads TGTGCCAGTACCCCTCAGGGGCGCCCCTACGAGCAGTACTTC. As protein: CASTPQGRPYEQYF. This chain links TRBV19 with TRBJ2-7; D possibly corresponds to TRBD1 (6 bases). CDR1 is LNHDA, CDR2 SQIVND, per germline (reference sequence). The CDR3 extends over 14 amino acids. V shed 7 bases and J shed 2 bases, with 15 bases lying between them.

The chain employs TRBV7-2 and TRBJ2-2, with 11 bases lining up with TRBD2. The CDR3 length is 15 residues. The germline CDR1 and CDR2 sequences are SGHTA and FQGNSA. The ends lost 4 bases at V and 6 bases at J; junction bases unmatched: 4. The CDR3 sequence: CASSSSGGTAGELFF. CDR3 in DNA: TGTGCCAGCAGCTCTAGCGGGGGGACGGCCGGGGAGCTGTTTTTT. The full variable domain, completed using reference TRBV7-2 and TRBJ2-2, is GAGVSQSPSNKVTEKGKDVELRCDPISGHTALYWYRQSLGQGLEFLIYFQGNSAPDKSGLPSDRFSAERTGGSVSTLTIQRTQQEDSAVYLCASSSSGGTAGELFFGEGSRLTVL.

This clone is a singleton in its sample. The chain employs TRBV4-3 and TRBJ1-6; possible D gene TRBD1, 6 bases. Germline lookup yields CDR1 LGHNA and CDR2 YSLEER. With 1 base removed from V and 7 bases from J, the gap between germline ends came to 17 bases. The CDR3 has 17 residues. CDR3 residues: CASSQGKGGARNSPLHF. DNA of the CDR3: TGCGCCAGCAGCCAAGGGAAAGGGGGGGCTCGAAATTCACCCCTCCACTTT.

The V gene is TRBV6-4, the J gene TRBJ1-2; no reliable D call. Germline values: CDR1 MRHNA, CDR2 SNTAGT. V lost 0 bases and J 8 bases, leaving 22 bases between the germline ends. This CDR3 contains 17 residues. The CDR3 here is CASSDSRQRKNRRGYTF. For the CDR3, the DNA is TGTGCCAGCAGTGACTCGAGGCAGCGAAAAAACCGGAGGGGCTACACCTTC.

V is TRBV5-6 and J is TRBJ1-5, with D perhaps TRBD1 (5 bases). Germline V CDR1 and CDR2: SGHDT, YYEEEE. V dropped 0 bases and J dropped 4 bases, with 14 bases sitting between them. This CDR3 comprises 16 residues. The CDR3: CASSLGGGDPNQPQHF. The CDR3 region has the DNA TGTGCCAGCAGCTTGGGGGGAGGGGACCCTAATCAGCCCCAGCATTTT. Supplemented by reference TRBV5-6 and TRBJ1-5, the full variable domain reads DAGVTQSPTHLIKTRGQQVTLRCSPKSGHDTVSWYQQALGQGPQFIFQYYEEEERQRGNFPDRFSGHQFPNYSSELNVNALLLGDSALYLCASSLGGGDPNQPQHFGDGTRLSIL.

This chain connects TRBV29-1 to TRBJ1-1; perhaps TRBD1 as D (6 bases). This CDR3 spans 12 amino acids. Germline CDR1 is SQVTM and CDR2 is ANQGSEA. The CDR3 bases are TGCAGTCTCAGGGGTTGGGGCACTGAAGCTTTCTTT. This encodes CSLRGWGTEAFF.

Comments on this clone: The CDR3 end shows no conserved phenylalanine or tryptophan, and so a read error is likely. The DNA is omitted, as the CDR3 cannot be located on it reliably, and the CDR3 follows TCRdb's listing. The CDR3 sequence is CASSLVVTN. The V gene is TRBV5-6, the J gene TRBJ2-7; the table's D call of TRBD2 was not tested on the DNA. The CDR3 is 9 amino acids in total, end residues counted. The germline V gene has CDR1 SGHDT and CDR2 YYEEEE.

This rearrangement joins TRBV6-5 to TRBJ2-7; D is ambiguous. Between the trimmed V and J ends, which lost 6 bases and 7 bases, there was a span of 10 bases. The CDR3 totals 11 residues. Germline-derived CDR1 and CDR2 are MNHEY and SVGAGI. The CDR3, as DNA: TGTGCCAGCAGATATCCTGAGGAGCAGTACTTC. Its translation: CASRYPEEQYF.